Shown below are 23 T cell receptor beta chains from a single sample sequenced in a study of human T cells and chemical hapten exposure. TCRdb processed the RACE reads anew with MiXCR; each CDR3 protein has one entry. The repertoire has roughly 260,000 distinct CDR3 sequences, 8.6% of them found once; the top ten carry around 2.5%. Time point specified: pre-sensitization, week 0. As to treatment: therapeutic diphenylcyclopropenone sensitization with weekly scalp DPC. The sample here was whole blood, taken in connection with sensitization to the hapten diphenylcyclopropenone (DPC). Receptor source: a woman between 40 and 50 years old with alopecia areata. Some clones in this sample may be carry-over from other donors' samples.

The CDR3 bases are TGCAGTGCTAGAGTCCCTAGCGGGAGTAGGATAAGAGGAGATACGCAGTATTTT. Residues: CSARVPSGSRIRGDTQYF. The rearrangement links TRBV20-1 to TRBJ2-3, with 10 nucleotides matching TRBD2. Germline V CDR1 and CDR2: DFQATT, SNEGSKA (reference sequence). V shed 1 base and J 5 bases; nucleotides not matched to a gene: 15. This CDR3 is 18 amino acids long.

This clonotype was observed at least ten times. The V call is TRBV11-2, the J call TRBJ2-2; a possible D gene is TRBD2 (6 bases). The CDR3 has 15 amino acids. The V gene's germline CDR1 is SGHAT and CDR2 FQNNGV. V lost 8 bases and J lost 0, with 13 bases in between. This CDR3 is CASLPSGSNTGELFF. DNA for the CDR3: TGTGCCAGCCTTCCGAGCGGGTCGAACACCGGGGAGCTGTTTTTT.

The genes are TRBV10-3 and TRBJ2-1, with TRBD2 matching over 8 bases. Trimming at V came to 10 bases and at J to 4 bases, leaving 12 bases not matched to a gene. CDR1 and CDR2 from the germline V gene are ENHRY and SYGVKD. The CDR3 is made up of 15 amino acids. The CDR3 nucleotides are TGTGCCACCACCGCGGCAGTAGCGGGGTACAATGAGCAGTTCTTC. Translation: CATTAAVAGYNEQFF.

This clonotype was seen many times. The chain has TRBV9 and TRBJ1-1; D gene unclear. The V gene's germline CDR1 is SGDLS and CDR2 YYNGEE. V was clipped by 0 bases and J by 1 base, with 10 bases between them. The CDR3 contains 15 residues. The CDR3 nucleotides are TGTGCCAGCAGCGTAGAGCCAGGACCGAACACTGAAGCTTTCTTT. Amino acid sequence: CASSVEPGPNTEAFF.

This clonotype was counted ten times or more. The gene calls are TRBV28 and TRBJ2-7; D is possibly TRBD1 or TRBD2 (5 bases each). The V end was cut by 2 bases, the J end by 0 bases, with 8 bases between. The CDR3 has 14 amino acids. CDR1 is MDHEN and CDR2 is SYDVKM in the germline V gene. CDR3 in amino acids: CASSLGGISYEQYF. The CDR3 coding sequence is TGTGCCAGCAGTTTAGGGGGAATCTCCTACGAGCAGTACTTC.

This clonotype was seen only a few times. This chain links TRBV2 with TRBJ2-6, with D perhaps TRBD1 or TRBD2 (5 bases each). Trimming removed 2 bases at V and 9 bases at J, with 11 bases between. The CDR3 runs to 14 residues. CDR1 and CDR2 from the germline V gene are SNHLY and FYNNEI. Written as DNA, the CDR3 is TGTGCCAGCAGTGAATATACAGGAGGCAACGTCCTGACTTTC. Translated: CASSEYTGGNVLTF. Full variable domain (missing parts from reference TRBV2 and TRBJ2-6): EPEVTQTPSHQVTQMGQEVILRCVPISNHLYFYWYRQILGQKVEFLVSFYNNEISEKSEIFDDQFSVERPDGSNFTLKIRSTKLEDSAMYFCASSEYTGGNVLTFGAGSRLTVL.

The chain has TRBV7-9 and TRBJ2-7; TRBD2 matches at 7 bases. The germline CDR1 and CDR2 sequences are SEHNR and FQNEAQ (reference sequence). This CDR3 has 14 residues. The trim removed 4 bases at V and 0 bases at J, leaving 3 bases unmatched. The CDR3 region is CASSSSGVSYEQYF. In DNA form, the CDR3 reads TGTGCCAGCAGCTCAAGCGGGGTCTCCTACGAGCAGTACTTC. Full variable domain (missing parts from reference TRBV7-9 and TRBJ2-7): DTGVSQNPRHKITKRGQNVTFRCDPISEHNRLYWYRQTLGQGPEFLTYFQNEAQLEKSRLLSDRFSAERPKGSFSTLEIQRTEQGDSAMYLCASSSSGVSYEQYFGPGTRLTVT.

V and J are TRBV7-2 and TRBJ2-1; maybe TRBD2 (6 bases). V gave up 4 bases and J gave up 2 bases, with 12 bases separating them. Germline V gene sequence: CDR1 SGHTA, CDR2 FQGNSA. This CDR3 comprises 15 residues. As DNA, the CDR3 is TGTGCCAGCAGCTCCCTCGGGGGTGCCTACAATGAGCAGTTCTTC. Its protein is CASSSLGGAYNEQFF.

The genes are TRBV4-2 and TRBJ2-7, with D perhaps matching TRBD1 or TRBD2 (5 bases each). Germline CDR1 reads LGHNA; CDR2 reads YNFKEQ. The CDR3 has 15 amino acids. V was clipped by 5 bases and J by 0 bases, with 14 bases between them. The CDR3 DNA sequence: TGTGCCAGCAGCGGTGGGGCAGGGAGCTCCTACGAGCAGTACTTC. This sequence encodes CASSGGAGSSYEQYF.

The chain joins TRBV4-1 to TRBJ2-1, with D unresolved. The CDR3 is 16 residues long. V shed 6 bases and J shed 0 bases, with 15 bases lying between them. Germline V gives CDR1 MGHRA, CDR2 YSYEKL. The CDR3 sequence: CASRWVGFDSYNEQFF. The CDR3 nucleotides read TGCGCCAGCAGGTGGGTGGGGTTCGACTCCTACAATGAGCAGTTCTTC.

V usage is TRBV12-3 or TRBV12-4 and J usage is TRBJ2-7, with unresolved D. V was pared by 0 bases and J by 5 bases, with 8 bases between. The length of the CDR3 is 13 residues. CDR3 nucleotide sequence: TGTGCCAGCAGTTTAGCGTACTCGGACGAGCAGTACTTC. Amino acid sequence: CASSLAYSDEQYF.

Only a few counts were recorded for this clonotype. V usage is TRBV7-2 and J usage is TRBJ2-5; D not resolved. This CDR3 spans 14 amino acids. From germline, CDR1 is SGHTA and CDR2 FQGNSA. Between the trimmed V and J ends, which lost 1 base and 0 bases, there was a span of 6 bases. DNA of the CDR3: TGTGCCAGCAGCTTAGATCTGTACCAAGAGACCCAGTACTTC. Its protein is CASSLDLYQETQYF.

The V gene is TRBV7-9, the J gene TRBJ2-6; D is unresolved. The V gene lost 7 bases and the J gene lost 1 base, with 14 bases spanning the gap. This CDR3 is 16 amino acids long. Germline values: CDR1 SEHNR, CDR2 FQNEAQ (reference sequence). The CDR3, as DNA: TGTGCCAGCACCTCCGGTCCATGGTCTGGGGCCAACGTCCTGACTTTC. It codes for CASTSGPWSGANVLTF.

The genes are TRBV5-1 and TRBJ2-2; D gene ambiguous. Looked up from germline, CDR1 is SGHRS and CDR2 is YFSETQ. Trimming took 0 bases from V and 0 from J, leaving 6 bases between them. This CDR3 region has 15 residues. The CDR3 DNA is TGCGCCAGCAGCTTGGCGGTTGCGAACACCGGGGAGCTGTTTTTT. This gives the protein CASSLAVANTGELFF.

This clonotype was counted many times. The chain carries TRBV6-5 and TRBJ1-1; maybe TRBD1 (6 bases). The V end lost 6 bases, the J end lost 1 base, and 15 bases lay between the germline ends. CDR3 length: 15 amino acids. The germline gives CDR1 MNHEY, CDR2 SVGAGI. CDR3 DNA sequence: TGTGCCAGCAGCCACACATCCAGGGGGAACACTGAAGCTTTCTTT. This translates into CASSHTSRGNTEAFF.

The chain uses TRBV28 and TRBJ2-3; 9 bases fit TRBD1. Germline V CDR1 and CDR2: MDHEN, SYDVKM. CDR3 size: 15 residues. The junction had 12 bases not matched to a gene; V was cut back by 7 bases and J by 7 bases. CDR3 nucleotides: TGTGCCAGCACTCTCGTCGGGACAGGGTACCATACGCAGTATTTT. This gives the protein CASTLVGTGYHTQYF.

V and J are TRBV3-1 and TRBJ2-7; 7 nucleotides line up with TRBD2. The V gene's germline CDR1 is LGHDT and CDR2 YNNKEL (reference sequence). The CDR3 spans 13 residues. After removal of 4 bases from V and 6 bases from J, the junction contained 6 bases not matched to a gene. The CDR3 reads CASSRTRRGEQYF. The CDR3 bases are TGTGCCAGCAGCCGGACTAGGAGGGGCGAGCAGTACTTC.

This chain joins TRBV3-1 and TRBJ2-5; tentative D call: TRBD2 (5 bases). V dropped 0 bases and J dropped 7 bases, with 9 bases sitting between them. The CDR3 totals 13 residues. Germline V lookup: CDR1 LGHDT, CDR2 YNNKEL (reference sequence). The CDR3 loop is CASSQDSVGTQYF. In DNA form, the CDR3 reads TGTGCCAGCAGCCAAGATAGCGTGGGGACCCAGTACTTC.

The chain has TRBV28 and TRBJ1-1; no clear D. Germline V CDR1 and CDR2: MDHEN, SYDVKM. V was trimmed by 8 bases and J by 0 bases, leaving 10 bases between them. The CDR3 is 13 amino acids. CDR3 coding DNA: TGTGCCAGCCCACCCTATATGAACACTGAAGCTTTCTTT. Translation: CASPPYMNTEAFF.

This chain uses TRBV14 with TRBJ2-7; D not certain. Trimming left V 0 bases short and J 0 bases short, with 15 bases between. Germline V gene lookup returns CDR1 SGHDN and CDR2 FVKESK. The CDR3 is made up of 17 amino acids. The CDR3 is CASSQDGLGILSYEQYF. CDR3 sequence (DNA): TGTGCCAGCAGCCAAGATGGTTTGGGAATCCTCTCCTACGAGCAGTACTTC.

This clonotype has just a few counts. V is TRBV28 and J is TRBJ2-7; 8 bases line up with TRBD1. V lost 1 base to trimming and J lost 0 bases; unmatched junction nucleotides: 8. This CDR3 has 17 amino acids. Germline V gene lookup returns CDR1 MDHEN and CDR2 SYDVKM. The CDR3 nucleotides are TGTGCCAGCAGTTTATTTGGTAGGACAGGGAGCTCCTACGAGCAGTACTTC. Its protein product is CASSLFGRTGSSYEQYF.

This clonotype was counted between two and nine times. The chain uses TRBV20-1 and TRBJ2-7; TRBD1 matches 8 bases. V shed 5 bases, J shed 8 bases, and the junction held 5 bases outside the gene matches. The CDR3 length is 11 residues. CDR1 and CDR2 (germline): DFQATT, SNEGSKA (reference sequence). CDR3 coding DNA: TGCAGTGCTTTGGACAGGGAGAAGCAGTACTTC. It yields the protein CSALDREKQYF.

V is TRBV6-2 or TRBV6-3 and J is TRBJ2-1; no clear D gene. The germline V gene has CDR1 MNHEY and CDR2 SVGEGT. The CDR3 spans 14 residues. The germline V and J ends were trimmed by 0 bases and 6 bases, with 9 bases remaining between them. CDR3 region: CASSYSNLVNEQFF. The CDR3, as DNA: TGTGCCAGCAGTTACTCGAACCTAGTCAATGAGCAGTTCTTC.